This is a list of T cell receptor beta chains from one sample in a study of beta chain features in type 1 diabetes. Produced via immunoSEQ multiplex PCR; TCRdb's table is partial and in-frame only. Here the sample spans around 450,000 clones, about an eighth being singletons. The sequenced sample was naive CD4+ T cells from blood. Receptors originate from a young woman in good health. CDR3s include the opening cysteine and the closing phenylalanine or tryptophan. Each record gives: D gene, V gene, clone size, J gene, CDR3 protein, CDR3 DNA. D genes are given only for firm matches. Clone size appears in some rows only: once, few, many, or a class for an expanded clone.

-	TRBV5-1	few	TRBJ2-1	CASSLESDEQFF	TGCGCCAGCAGCTTGGAGTCGGATGAGCAGTTCTTC
-	TRBV6-6	few	TRBJ2-3	CASGGAWLNTQYF	TGTGCCAGCGGGGGGGCTTGGTTGAATACGCAGTATTTT
-	TRBV29-1	many	TRBJ1-2	CSGSQGKTNYGYTF	TGCAGCGGTTCTCAGGGGAAAACTAACTATGGCTACACCTTC
TRBD1	TRBV5-1	few	TRBJ1-2	CASSSTPGTGNDYTF	TGCGCCAGCAGTTCTACCCCCGGGACAGGAAATGACTACACCTTC
-	TRBV30	-	TRBJ1-5	CAWTSGSNQPQHF	TGTGCCTGGACTTCAGGTAGCAATCAGCCCCAGCATTTT
TRBD2	TRBV5-1	-	TRBJ2-1	CASSFLAATPNEQFF	TGCGCCAGCAGCTTCCTAGCGGCGACCCCCAATGAGCAGTTCTTC
-	TRBV30	-	TRBJ1-1	CAIPGRRATEAFF	TGTGCAATCCCAGGCAGGAGGGCCACTGAAGCTTTCTTT
-	TRBV19	few	TRBJ1-2	CASSILGTYGYTF	TGTGCCAGTAGTATATTAGGGACATATGGCTACACCTTC
TRBD1	TRBV7-9	few	TRBJ2-1	CASSLRQGALREQFF	TGTGCCAGCAGCTTAAGGCAGGGGGCGCTTAGGGAGCAGTTCTTC
-	TRBV6-5	-	TRBJ1-2	CASMGGRANYGYTF	TGTGCCAGCATGGGGGGACGAGCTAACTATGGCTACACCTTC
-	TRBV5-1	-	TRBJ2-3	CASSTVREGQITDTQYF	TGCGCCAGCAGCACAGTAAGGGAGGGACAGATCACAGATACGCAGTATTTT
TRBD1	TRBV30	-	TRBJ2-2	CAWSAPGQGWTGELFF	TGTGCCTGGAGTGCGCCGGGACAGGGATGGACCGGGGAGCTGTTTTTT
-	TRBV5-4	few	TRBJ2-5	CASSPGQFQETQYF	TGTGCCAGCAGCCCCGGACAGTTCCAAGAGACCCAGTACTTC
-	TRBV11-2	-	TRBJ2-1	CASSLGHRIYNEQFF	TGTGCCAGCAGCTTGGGACATCGTATTTACAATGAGCAGTTCTTC
-	TRBV10-3	few	TRBJ2-3	CAISVGLARNTDTQYF	TGTGCCATCAGTGTTGGGCTAGCGCGTAACACAGATACGCAGTATTTT
TRBD2	TRBV7-2	few	TRBJ2-5	CASGRGTSGYQETQYF	TGTGCCAGCGGACGAGGGACTAGCGGATACCAAGAGACCCAGTACTTC
-	TRBV9	few	TRBJ1-1	CASSVAPGDNPFF	TGTGCCAGCAGCGTAGCCCCAGGCGACAACCCTTTCTTT
-	TRBV18	-	TRBJ1-1	CASFEMEGGTEAFF	TGTGCCAGCTTCGAAATGGAGGGTGGAACTGAAGCTTTCTTT
-	TRBV27	-	TRBJ1-6	CASSSHDSWNSPLHF	TGTGCCAGCAGTTCTCATGACAGCTGGAATTCACCCCTCCACTTT
TRBD1	TRBV29-1	many	TRBJ2-5	CSALTGSETQYF	TGCAGCGCGTTGACAGGGTCCGAGACCCAGTACTTC
-	TRBV5-1	few	TRBJ2-2	CASSLVRTGNTGELFF	TGCGCCAGCAGCTTGGTCCGCACCGGGAACACCGGGGAGCTGTTTTTT
TRBD1	TRBV5-1	few	TRBJ1-4	CASSRDRGSNEKLFF	TGCGCCAGCAGTCGGGACAGGGGATCTAATGAAAAACTGTTTTTT
-	TRBV30	many	TRBJ2-1	CACNSGPKGEQFF	TGTGCCTGCAATTCGGGGCCGAAGGGTGAGCAGTTCTTC
TRBD2	TRBV4-3	-	TRBJ2-1	CASSQRLAGRNEQFF	TGCGCCAGCAGCCAACGACTAGCGGGTCGTAATGAGCAGTTCTTC
TRBD2	TRBV2	-	TRBJ2-3	CASSDIGLDTDTQYF	TGTGCCAGCAGTGATATTGGACTAGACACAGATACGCAGTATTTT
TRBD1	TRBV2	-	TRBJ1-4	CASSGDRKLFF	TGTGCCAGCAGTGGGGACAGGAAACTGTTTTTT
TRBD2	TRBV7-3	-	TRBJ2-3	CASSLTSGRADTQYF	TGTGCCAGCAGCTTAACTAGCGGGAGGGCAGATACGCAGTATTTT
-	TRBV4-2	few	TRBJ2-5	CASSQDRRDSAQYF	TGTGCCAGCAGCCAAGATCGTAGGGATTCGGCCCAGTACTTC
-	TRBV21-1	-	TRBJ2-7	CASSKGGRTLTYEQYF	TGTGCCAGCAGCAAAGGAGGCCGGACACTCACCTACGAGCAGTACTTC